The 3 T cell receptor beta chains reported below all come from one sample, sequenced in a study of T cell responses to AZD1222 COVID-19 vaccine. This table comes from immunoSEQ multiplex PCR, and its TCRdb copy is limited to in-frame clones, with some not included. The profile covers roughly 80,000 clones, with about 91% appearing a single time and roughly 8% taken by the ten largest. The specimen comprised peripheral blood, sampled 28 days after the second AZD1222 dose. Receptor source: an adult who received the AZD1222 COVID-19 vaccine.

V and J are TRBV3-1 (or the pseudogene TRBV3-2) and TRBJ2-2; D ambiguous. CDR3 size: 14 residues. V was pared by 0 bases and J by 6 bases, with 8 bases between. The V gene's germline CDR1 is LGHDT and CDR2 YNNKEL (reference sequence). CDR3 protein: CASSQDSRAGELFF. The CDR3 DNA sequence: TGTGCCAGCAGCCAAGATTCTCGGGCCGGGGAGCTGTTTTTT.

Here the CDR3 reads CASSQGRASTDTQYF. CDR3 coding DNA: TGTGCCAGCAGCCAAGGCAGAGCTAGCACAGATACGCAGTATTTT. This chain links TRBV3-1 (or the pseudogene TRBV3-2) with TRBJ2-3; D remains unclear. The germline V gene encodes CDR1 LGHDT and CDR2 YNNKEL (reference sequence). This CDR3 has 15 amino acids. V was cut by 1 base and J by 0 bases, with 8 bases left in between.

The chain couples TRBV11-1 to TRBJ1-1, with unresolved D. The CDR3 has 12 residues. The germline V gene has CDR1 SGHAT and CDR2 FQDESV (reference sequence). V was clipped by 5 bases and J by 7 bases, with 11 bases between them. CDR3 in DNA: TGTGCCAGCAGCGCTAGTATGGGTGAAGCTTTCTTT. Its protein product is CASSASMGEAFF.